This is a list of T cell receptor beta chains from one sample in a study of lymphopenia after photon versus proton radiotherapy. The table came from immunoSEQ multiplex PCR; TCRdb's copy has only in-frame clones and leaves some out. The table has some 55,000 clones, around 83% seen once; the top ten hold over 25%. This material consisted of peripheral blood, taken from a patient treated with photon-based radiotherapy. These receptors were obtained from a man aged 50 to 60 with gastric cancer. Both conserved end residues are part of each CDR3. A D gene is named only where the DNA matches it firmly. For some rows the clone size is stated as once, few or many, or as a class when expanded; others skip it.

abundance,d_gene,v_gene,j_gene,CDR3aa,CDR3nt
.,.,TRBV2,TRBJ2-1,CASSYGRGRGTGSYNEQFF,TGTGCCAGCAGTTATGGCCGAGGCAGGGGAACGGGCTCCTACAATGAGCAGTTCTTC
.,.,TRBV6-5,TRBJ2-1,CASRGTVHEQFF,TGTGCCAGCAGAGGAACAGTCCATGAGCAGTTCTTC
.,.,TRBV21-1,TRBJ2-7,CASSKANPRTGGPIRYEQYF,TGTGCCAGCAGCAAAGCTAACCCCCGGACAGGGGGCCCTATTCGCTACGAGCAGTACTTC
once,TRBD2,TRBV7-9,TRBJ2-1,CASSFRASGGEGEQFF,TGTGCCAGCAGCTTTAGGGCTAGCGGAGGGGAAGGGGAGCAGTTCTTC
.,TRBD1,TRBV6-6,TRBJ1-1,CASSTPGQGMNTEAFF,TGTGCCAGCAGTACACCGGGACAGGGAATGAACACTGAAGCTTTCTTT
.,TRBD1,TRBV18,TRBJ2-5,CASSRGQGVGETQYF,TGTGCCAGCTCACGGGGACAGGGTGTCGGGGAGACCCAGTACTTC
.,TRBD1,TRBV27,TRBJ2-7,CASSLSRTGYEQYF,TGTGCCAGCAGTTTATCCCGGACAGGGTACGAGCAGTACTTC
.,.,TRBV19,TRBJ2-1,CASSLGLPDEQFF,TGTGCCAGTAGTCTAGGACTTCCGGATGAGCAGTTCTTC
few,TRBD1,TRBV7-9,TRBJ1-1,CASSSQTGVYEAFF,TGTGCCAGCAGCTCCCAAACAGGGGTTTATGAAGCTTTCTTT
.,TRBD2,TRBV25-1,TRBJ2-3,CASSESGTSGHTQYF,TGTGCCAGCAGTGAATCCGGGACTAGCGGGCACACGCAGTATTTT
once,.,TRBV6-6,TRBJ2-7,CASSLRGSGEQYF,TGTGCCAGCAGCCTCAGAGGGAGTGGCGAGCAGTACTTC
.,.,TRBV9,TRBJ2-7,CASSLGVAYEQYF,TGTGCCAGCAGCCTGGGGGTCGCCTACGAGCAGTACTTC
.,.,TRBV19,TRBJ2-1,CASSMRVGDNEQFF,TGTGCCAGTAGTATGAGGGTTGGGGACAATGAGCAGTTCTTC
.,TRBD2,TRBV12-5,TRBJ2-5,CASGLVPIPGLAGGPGQETQYF,TGTGCTAGTGGTTTGGTACCGATCCCGGGACTAGCGGGAGGGCCGGGGCAAGAGACCCAGTACTTC